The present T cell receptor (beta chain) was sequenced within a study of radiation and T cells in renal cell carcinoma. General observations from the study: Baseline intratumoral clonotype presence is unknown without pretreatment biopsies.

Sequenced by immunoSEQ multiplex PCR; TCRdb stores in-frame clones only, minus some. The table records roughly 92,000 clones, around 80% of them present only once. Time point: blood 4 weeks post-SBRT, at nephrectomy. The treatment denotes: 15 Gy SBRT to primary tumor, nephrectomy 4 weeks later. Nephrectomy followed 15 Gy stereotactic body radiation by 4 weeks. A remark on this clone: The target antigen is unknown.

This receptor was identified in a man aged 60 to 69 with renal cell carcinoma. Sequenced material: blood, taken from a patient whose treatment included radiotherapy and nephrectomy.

CDR3 region: CASSDSGANVLTF. The CDR3 DNA reads as TGTGCCAGTTCTGACTCTGGGGCCAACGTCCTGACTTTC. V and J are TRBV28 and TRBJ2-6, with D hard to call. Between the trimmed V and J ends, which lost 9 bases and 0 bases, there was a span of 6 bases. The CDR3 extends over 13 amino acids. Germline values: CDR1 MDHEN, CDR2 SYDVKM.